There are a few counts of the clone carrying this T cell receptor (beta chain). Antigen specificity is unknown. This record comes from a study of T cell repertoires in cytomegalovirus infection. Study information: CMV epitopes that were recently identified and HLA-C-restricted were used alongside well-studied HLA-B-restricted ones. Signatures in public TCR beta sequences pointed to both CMV infection and matching HLA type.

MiXCR was run by TCRdb on the reads, yielding one entry per CDR3 protein. In the table there are some 500,000 distinct CDR3 sequences, roughly 43% of which are singletons. Study-wide points: HLA-C-restricted CMV clonotypes gave the most frequent clonotype in two of eight donors. Cumulative public TCR beta family frequency identified carriers of CMV plus the relevant HLA.

CDR1 SGHTA and CDR2 FQGNSA come from the germline V gene. V lost 3 bases, J lost 2 bases, and 8 bases lay in between. The CDR3 has 14 residues. The V and J genes are TRBV7-2 and TRBJ2-1; no clear D gene. The material was cultured PBMCs, obtained from culture after CMV antigen stimulation. The TCR originated in a human donor in good health (CMV status not recorded). Some clones in this sample may be carry-over from other donors' samples. The CDR3 nucleotides read TGTGCCAGCAGCTTCCGAACGGCCTACAATGAGCAGTTCTTC. Translation gives CASSFRTAYNEQFF.